Each of the 2 T cell receptor beta chains below was sequenced from the same sample in a study of PD-L1 blockade in urothelial cancer. Produced via immunoSEQ multiplex PCR; TCRdb's table is partial and in-frame only. Seen here are about 45,000 clones, around four fifths observed once, and the top ten hold approximately 15%. The time point was: peripheral blood 6 weeks after treatment start. The sample here was PBMCs, taken around atezolizumab (anti-PD-L1) treatment. These receptors all come from a man in his sixties with urothelial cancer.

The rearrangement links TRBV11-1 to TRBJ2-7; possible D gene TRBD1, 5 bases. V was cut by 2 bases and J by 6 bases, with 14 bases left in between. The CDR3 extends over 14 amino acids. The germline gives CDR1 SGHAT, CDR2 FQDESV (reference sequence). Written as DNA, the CDR3 is TGTGCCAGCAGCTTATATCCGGGTAGGGGCGAGCAGTACTTC. Translating gives CASSLYPGRGEQYF.

The sample holds one count of this clone. This chain joins TRBV10-2 and TRBJ2-3; possible D gene TRBD2, 6 bases. Germline V gene sequence: CDR1 WSHSY, CDR2 SAAADI. Trimming shortened V by 7 bases and J by 3 bases, and 14 bases separated the two germline ends. This CDR3 has 14 residues. CDR3 in amino acids: CASMWEGRTDTQYF. CDR3 nucleotides: TGCGCCAGCATGTGGGAAGGGAGGACAGATACGCAGTATTTT.